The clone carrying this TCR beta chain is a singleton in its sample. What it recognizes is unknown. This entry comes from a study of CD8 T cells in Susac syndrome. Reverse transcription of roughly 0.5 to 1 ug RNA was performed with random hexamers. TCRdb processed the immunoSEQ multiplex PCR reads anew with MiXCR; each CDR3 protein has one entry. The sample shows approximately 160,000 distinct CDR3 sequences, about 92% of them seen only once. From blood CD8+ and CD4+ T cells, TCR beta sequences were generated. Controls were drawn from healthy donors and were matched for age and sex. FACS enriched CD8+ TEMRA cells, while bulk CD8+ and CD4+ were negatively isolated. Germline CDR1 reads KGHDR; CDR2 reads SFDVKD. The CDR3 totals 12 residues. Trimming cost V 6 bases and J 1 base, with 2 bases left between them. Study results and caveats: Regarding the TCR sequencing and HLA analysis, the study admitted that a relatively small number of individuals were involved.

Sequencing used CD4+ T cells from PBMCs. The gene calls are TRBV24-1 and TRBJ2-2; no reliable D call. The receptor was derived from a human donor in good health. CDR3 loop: CATSMNTGELFF. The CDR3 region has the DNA TGTGCCACCAGTATGAACACCGGGGAGCTGTTTTTT.